These 7 T cell receptor beta chains were sequenced from one sample in a study of CD8+CD57+ T cells in acquired aplastic anemia. TCR beta VDJ and CDR3 were profiled, and genomic DNA was the template. TCRdb used MiXCR to reprocess the reads, holding one entry per CDR3 protein. The sample consists of about 170,000 distinct CDR3 sequences, 55% to 75% of them appearing once. The specimen was sorted CD4+, CD8+, or CD8+CD57+ T cells (not recorded which) from PBMCs. These receptors were obtained from a human donor in good health.

The table lists this clonotype with many counts. The V call is TRBV2, the J call TRBJ2-4; unclear D gene. Germline V gene sequence: CDR1 SNHLY, CDR2 FYNNEI. V lost 2 bases, J lost 1 base, and 9 bases lay in between. The length of the CDR3 is 15 residues. For the CDR3, the DNA is TGTGCCAGCAGTGAACGATTGGGGGCCAAAAACATTCAGTACTTC. Residues: CASSERLGAKNIQYF.

In its sample, this clonotype was seen many times. The chain is built from TRBV12-3 or TRBV12-4 and TRBJ2-3, with D possibly matching TRBD2 (6 bases). The ends were cut back, 5 bases at V and 5 bases at J, with 20 bases in the middle. The CDR3 covers 16 residues. The CDR3 sequence is CASSPLGAEGLDTQYF. CDR3 nucleotide sequence: TGTGCCAGCAGTCCCCTCGGAGCGGAGGGATTAGATACGCAGTATTTT.

CDR3: CASTNLLAGKTDTQYF. The DNA of the CDR3 is TGTGCCAGCACCAACCTCCTAGCGGGGAAGACAGATACGCAGTATTTT. The rearrangement uses TRBV7-9 and TRBJ2-3; 9 bases align to TRBD2. With V trimmed by 7 bases and J by 3 bases, 11 bases remained unmatched. The CDR3 length is 16 residues. Germline lookup yields CDR1 SEHNR and CDR2 FQNEAQ (reference sequence).

On this clonotype itself: The junction shows a germline mismatch at one end, possibly a read error. The chain uses TRBV9 and TRBJ2-3; 7 nucleotides line up with TRBD2. Germline CDR1 is SGDLS and CDR2 is YYNGEE. The CDR3 is 15 residues long. The CDR3 DNA follows: TGTGCCAGCGGCGTAGCCGGGAGGAGCGCAGATACGCGGTATTTT. As protein: CASGVAGRSADTRYF.

V usage is TRBV9 and J usage is TRBJ1-6; a possible D gene is TRBD1 (5 bases). Germline V gives CDR1 SGDLS, CDR2 YYNGEE. V was trimmed by 1 base and J by 4 bases, leaving 15 bases between them. This CDR3 contains 17 residues. CDR3 sequence (DNA): TGTGCCAGCAGCGTAAGACCGGGGCAGGGTTATAATTCACCCCTCCACTTT. Translating it yields CASSVRPGQGYNSPLHF.

This clonotype has more than one count but fewer than ten. The junction and the germline gene differ at one end; a read error may be behind it. This chain uses TRBV7-7 with TRBJ2-5, with 7 bases aligning to TRBD1. Germline V gene data show CDR1 as SSHAT and CDR2 as FNYEAQ (reference sequence). The length of the CDR3 is 14 residues. The CDR3 sequence: CASSSDRVGETQYF. The CDR3 nucleotides read TGTGCTAGCAGCTCCGACAGGGTAGGGGAGACCCAGTACTTC.

The table lists this clonotype with a few counts. This chain connects TRBV19 to TRBJ2-1; D ambiguous. The CDR3 length is 11 residues. CDR1 LNHDA and CDR2 SQIVND come from the germline V gene (reference sequence). Trimming took 11 bases from V and 4 from J, leaving 9 bases between them. The CDR3 DNA reads TGTGCCTCTGCACATTACAATGAGCAGTTCTTC. Translation: CASAHYNEQFF.